This T cell receptor (beta chain) was sequenced for a study of shared clonotypes between healthy human individuals. Study as a whole: The study used three CD4 naive, three CD4 memory, two CD8 naive and one CD8 memory plate per donor.

It was across several immunoSEQ plates that each subset's genomic DNA was evenly split. Study processing details: In the immunoSEQ data, sequences were junction-only and lacked quality scores, so filtering differed. Assay: immunoSEQ multiplex PCR; the TCRdb copy retains only in-frame clones and omits some. That table supplies the V and J calls and clone size; D and trimming were determined from the DNA. This table holds 1,500,000 or so clones, roughly 96% found once. This clone was seen once. The identical CDR3 is also encoded by other nucleotide sequences in the sample. Per the germline V gene, CDR1 is SGHTA and CDR2 is FQGTGA. With V trimmed by 0 bases and J by 4 bases, 2 bases remained unmatched. The CDR3 runs 14 residues.

This receptor was obtained from a man aged 25-45 years in good health. Source material: naive CD4+ T cells sorted from blood. The sample's subset: CD45RA+ positively selected. This sequence joins TRBV7-3 and TRBJ2-7; 8 bases agree with TRBD2. CDR3 in amino acids: CASSLTSGSYEQYF. The DNA of the CDR3 is TGTGCCAGCAGCTTAACCAGCGGGAGTTACGAGCAGTACTTC.